The T cell receptor beta chain described here comes from a study of T cell responses to AZD1222 COVID-19 vaccine. Looking at the study overall: Recipients boosted at about 4 weeks or about 12 weeks are pooled.

Looked up from germline, CDR1 is DFQATT and CDR2 is SNEGSKA (reference sequence). CDR3 length: 13 residues. Trimming removed 3 bases at V and 3 bases at J, with 11 bases between. Points on this clone: Its antigen remains unknown.

The study, taken as a whole, reports: Without day 14 samples, only post-peak T cell repertoires were studied.

Profiling relied on immunoSEQ multiplex PCR, and the TCRdb table lists in-frame clones only, not all of them. This table has 150,000 to 160,000 clones, around 89% appearing once. Source: peripheral blood, taken on day 0 of AZD1222 vaccination. The receptor comes from an adult in good health. The rearrangement links TRBV20-1 to TRBJ1-1; possible D gene TRBD1, 5 bases. The CDR3 DNA reads as TGCAGTGCTAGTAGTGCAGGGCACACTGAAGCTTTCTTT. Translated, it gives CSASSAGHTEAFF.